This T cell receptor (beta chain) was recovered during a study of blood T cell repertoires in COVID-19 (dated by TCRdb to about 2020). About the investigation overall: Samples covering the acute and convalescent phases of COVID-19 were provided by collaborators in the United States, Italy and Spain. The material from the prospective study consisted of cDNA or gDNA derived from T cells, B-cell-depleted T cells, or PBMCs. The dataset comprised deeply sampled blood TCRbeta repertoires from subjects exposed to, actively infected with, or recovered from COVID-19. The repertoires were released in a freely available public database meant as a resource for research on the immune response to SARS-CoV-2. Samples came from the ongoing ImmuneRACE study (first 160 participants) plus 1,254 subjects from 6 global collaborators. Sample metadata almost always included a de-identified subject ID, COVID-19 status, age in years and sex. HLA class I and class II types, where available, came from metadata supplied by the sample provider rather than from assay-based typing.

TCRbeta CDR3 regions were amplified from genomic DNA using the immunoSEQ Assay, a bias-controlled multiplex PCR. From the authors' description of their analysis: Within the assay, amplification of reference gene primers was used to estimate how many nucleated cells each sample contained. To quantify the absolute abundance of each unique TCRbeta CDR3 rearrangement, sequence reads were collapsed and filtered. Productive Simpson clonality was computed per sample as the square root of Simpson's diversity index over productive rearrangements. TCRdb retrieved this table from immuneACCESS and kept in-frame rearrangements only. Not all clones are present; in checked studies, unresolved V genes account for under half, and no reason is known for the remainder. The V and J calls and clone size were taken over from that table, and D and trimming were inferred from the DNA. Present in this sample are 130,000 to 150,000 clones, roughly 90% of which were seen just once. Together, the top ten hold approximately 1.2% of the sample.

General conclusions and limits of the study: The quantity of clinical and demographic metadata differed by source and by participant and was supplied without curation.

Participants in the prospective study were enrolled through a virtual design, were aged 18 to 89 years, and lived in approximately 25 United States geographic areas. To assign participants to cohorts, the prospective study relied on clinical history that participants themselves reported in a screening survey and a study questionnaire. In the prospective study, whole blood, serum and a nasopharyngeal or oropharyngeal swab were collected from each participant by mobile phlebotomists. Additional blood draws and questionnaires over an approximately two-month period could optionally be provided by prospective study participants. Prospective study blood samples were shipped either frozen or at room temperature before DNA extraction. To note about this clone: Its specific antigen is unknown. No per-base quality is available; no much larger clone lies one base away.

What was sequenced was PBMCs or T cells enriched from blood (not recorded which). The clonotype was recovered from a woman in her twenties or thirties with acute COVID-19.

Here the CDR3 is given as CASSLSPVLAGEKMGTDTQYF. The base sequence is TGTGCCAGCAGCTTATCTCCGGTCCTAGCGGGAGAAAAGATGGGCACAGATACGCAGTATTTT. The chain uses TRBV7-3 and TRBJ2-3; 10 of the junction bases match TRBD2. The CDR3 measures 21 amino acids from cysteine to phenylalanine. Left in the record is the CDR3 DNA by itself, 63 bases read in frame from the first base. CDR1 and CDR2, looked up from the germline V gene, are SGHTA and FQGTGA. Ends trimmed: V by 2 bases, J by 1 base; bases unmatched to a gene: 18.